Following are 21 T cell receptor beta chains from one sample sequenced in a study of PD-L1 blockade in urothelial cancer. Data came from immunoSEQ multiplex PCR; TCRdb stores just in-frame clones and leaves some out. The data show 46,000 or so clones, with about 85% seen just once and about 8% held by the top ten. Sample: PBMCs, taken around atezolizumab (anti-PD-L1) treatment. The receptor source for this set is a man between 60 and 75 years old with urothelial cancer.

The chain uses TRBV2 and TRBJ2-2, with TRBD2 as a possible D gene (5 bases). Germline CDR1 and CDR2: SNHLY and FYNNEI. V was clipped by 2 bases and J by 4 bases, with 8 bases between them. The CDR3 totals 14 residues. The CDR3 sequence: CASSEREITGELFF. The CDR3 DNA follows: TGTGCCAGCAGTGAACGGGAAATCACCGGGGAGCTGTTTTTT.

The V gene is TRBV3-2, the J gene TRBJ2-7; the listed D gene, TRBD1, was not tested against the DNA. TRBV3-2 is a documented pseudogene. CDR3 length: 9 amino acids. CDR3 amino acids: CAGGYEQYF. As DNA, the CDR3 is TGCGCAGGGGGCTACGAGCAGTACTTC.

V usage is TRBV19 and J usage is TRBJ1-1; D is perhaps TRBD1 (5 bases). This CDR3 has 13 residues. Trimming pared 3 bases from V and 5 bases from J, leaving 10 bases between. In germline, CDR1 is LNHDA, CDR2 SQIVND (reference sequence). CDR3 nucleotides: TGTGCCAGTAGTATTATGGGGCGAACTGAAGCTTTCTTT. It is translated as CASSIMGRTEAFF.

V is TRBV5-1 and J is TRBJ1-2, with 11 positions matching TRBD1. The CDR3 contains 14 residues. Trimming took 6 bases from V and 7 from J; bases not matched to a gene: 8. CDR1 and CDR2 (germline): SGHRS, YFSETQ. The CDR3 loop reads CASTVRGQGGGYTF. DNA for the CDR3: TGCGCCAGCACCGTCCGGGGACAGGGGGGTGGCTACACCTTC.

This chain links TRBV2 with TRBJ2-6, with D perhaps matching TRBD1 (6 bases). The germline gives CDR1 SNHLY, CDR2 FYNNEI. Deletions cut 7 bases from V and 4 bases from J, with 11 bases between. The CDR3 runs to 14 residues. In DNA form, the CDR3 reads TGTGCCAGCAACACAGGGACCGGGGCCAACGTCCTGACTTTC. Translating gives CASNTGTGANVLTF.

The chain has TRBV9 and TRBJ1-1; D is possibly TRBD1 (6 bases). The CDR3 runs to 15 residues. Per germline, CDR1 SGDLS and CDR2 YYNGEE. V lost 0 bases, J lost 4 bases, and 13 bases lay in between. CDR3 sequence reads: CASSVDEGRGTEAFF. Written as DNA, the CDR3 is TGTGCCAGCAGCGTAGATGAGGGCAGGGGCACTGAAGCTTTCTTT. The whole variable domain, remainder taken from reference TRBV9 and TRBJ1-1, is DSGVTQTPKHLITATGQRVTLRCSPRSGDLSVYWYQQSLDQGLQFLIQYYNGEERAKGNILERFSAQQFPDLHSELNLSSLELGDSALYFCASSVDEGRGTEAFFGQGTRLTVV.

The chain employs TRBV9 and TRBJ2-6; 7 bases match TRBD1. The CDR3 contains 20 residues. V lost 0 bases, J lost 3 bases, and 15 bases stayed unmatched. Germline CDR1 SGDLS, CDR2 YYNGEE. CDR3 sequence: CASSVEGAGGIFGGANVLTF. The CDR3, as DNA: TGTGCCAGCAGCGTAGAGGGGGCAGGGGGTATTTTTGGTGGGGCCAACGTCCTGACTTTC.

The rearrangement joins TRBV14 to TRBJ2-5, with TRBD2 as a possible D gene (5 bases). The CDR3 has 15 amino acids. CDR1 and CDR2 from the germline V gene are SGHDN and FVKESK. Trimming pared 0 bases from V and 5 bases from J, leaving 13 bases between. CDR3 residues: CASSQDLSGRETQYF. The CDR3 region has the DNA TGTGCCAGCAGCCAAGATCTCTCGGGAAGGGAGACCCAGTACTTC.

V gene TRBV7-9 combines with J gene TRBJ2-1; D call uncertain. The V end lost 4 bases, the J end lost 7 bases, and 23 bases lay between the germline ends. This CDR3 comprises 17 residues. Germline CDR1 is SEHNR and CDR2 is FQNEAQ (reference sequence). Written as DNA, the CDR3 is TGTGCCAGCAGCTCAGTTGGTTGGGCCCCCCCTGGGAATGAGCAGTTCTTC. This gives the protein CASSSVGWAPPGNEQFF.

This chain joins TRBV7-8 and TRBJ1-5; D possibly corresponds to TRBD1 (5 bases). The CDR3 runs to 14 residues. The ends were cut back, 0 bases at V and 4 bases at J, with 7 bases in the middle. Germline V gives CDR1 SGHVS, CDR2 FQNEAQ. The CDR3 coding sequence is TGTGCCAGCAGCTTAGCGCGGGGGAATCAGCCCCAGCATTTT. Translating it yields CASSLARGNQPQHF.

J is TRBJ2-1 and V is TRBV27, with D hard to call. Per the germline V gene, CDR1 is MNHEY and CDR2 is SMNVEV (reference sequence). The CDR3 length is 14 residues. V lost 5 bases to trimming and J lost 0 bases, with 8 bases between them. Here the CDR3 reads CASSVFPSYNEQFF. In DNA, the CDR3 is TGTGCCAGCAGTGTCTTTCCCTCCTACAATGAGCAGTTCTTC.

The chain uses TRBV7-6 and TRBJ2-1; 8 bases map to TRBD2. The V gene's germline CDR1 is SGHVS and CDR2 FNYEAQ. This CDR3 region has 16 residues. Germline trimming cut 5 bases from V and 3 bases from J; bases unmatched to any gene: 9. Here the CDR3 reads CASSPHRGGVYNEQFF. CDR3 nucleotides: TGTGCCAGCAGCCCACACCGGGGGGGGGTCTACAATGAGCAGTTCTTC.

V and J are TRBV7-9 and TRBJ1-1; D call uncertain. The CDR3 consists of 13 residues. The V end lost 2 bases, the J end lost 2 bases, and 6 bases lay between the germline ends. CDR1 and CDR2 (germline): SEHNR, FQNEAQ (reference sequence). The chain's CDR3 is CASSLSVNTEAFF. Here the CDR3 DNA reads TGTGCCAGCAGCTTATCTGTTAACACTGAAGCTTTCTTT.

The V gene is TRBV5-4, the J gene TRBJ2-1; TRBD2 agrees at 8 bases. The CDR3 covers 15 residues. Germline CDR1 and CDR2: SGHNT and YYREEE (reference sequence). Trimming at V came to 4 bases and at J to 0 bases, leaving 3 bases not matched to a gene. The CDR3 region has the DNA TGTGCCAGCAGCGTCGGGGGGGACTCCTACAATGAGCAGTTCTTC. Translating it yields CASSVGGDSYNEQFF.

The chain employs TRBV19 and TRBJ2-5, with 12 bases aligning to TRBD1. The V gene end was trimmed by 5 bases and the J gene end by 7 bases; junction bases not matched to a gene: 8. The CDR3 consists of 15 residues. Germline loops: CDR1 LNHDA, CDR2 SQIVND (reference sequence). CDR3 bases: TGTGCCAGTAGTCCTCCCGGGACAGGGGGCGGGACCCAGTACTTC. It codes for CASSPPGTGGGTQYF.

The V gene is TRBV4-2, the J gene TRBJ2-7; a weak D match, TRBD2 (5 bases). Germline V gene sequence: CDR1 LGHNA, CDR2 YNFKEQ. Trimming cost V 0 bases and J 3 bases, with 15 bases left between them. This CDR3 is built from 16 residues. The DNA of the CDR3 is TGTGCCAGCAGCCAAGAGATAAGCGGCAGCTACTACGAGCAGTACTTC. Translated: CASSQEISGSYYEQYF.

This clone appeared a few times. The rearrangement joins TRBV25-1 to TRBJ2-2; TRBD1 matches at 8 bases. The CDR3 covers 15 residues. With 4 bases clipped from V and 1 base from J, the junction kept 2 bases outside the gene matches. Germline V gene data show CDR1 as MGHDK and CDR2 as SYGVNS. CDR3 residues: CASSGTGWNTGELFF. For the CDR3, the DNA is TGTGCCAGCAGTGGGACAGGGTGGAACACCGGGGAGCTGTTTTTT.

The rearrangement joins TRBV9 to TRBJ2-1; TRBD2 matches at 11 bases. Looked up from germline, CDR1 is SGDLS and CDR2 is YYNGEE. V was pared by 4 bases and J by 4 bases, with 7 bases of the junction left unmatched. This CDR3 contains 16 residues. This CDR3 reads CASSPRLAGSYNEQFF. The DNA of the CDR3 is TGTGCCAGCAGCCCCAGACTAGCGGGGAGTTACAATGAGCAGTTCTTC.

This clone was recorded only once. J is TRBJ2-5 and V is TRBV10-1; TRBD1 matches at 7 bases. The V gene end was trimmed by 0 bases and the J gene end by 6 bases; junction bases not matched to a gene: 4. The CDR3 covers 14 residues. Germline CDR1 WNHNN, CDR2 SYGVQD (reference sequence). CDR3 region: CASSESTGLKTQYF. As DNA, the CDR3 is TGCGCCAGCAGTGAGTCGACAGGGCTGAAGACCCAGTACTTC.

The chain recombines TRBV6-1 with TRBJ1-4, with 7 bases identical to TRBD1. The CDR3 extends over 14 amino acids. Germline CDR1 reads MNHNS; CDR2 reads SASEGT. The ends lost 6 bases at V and 14 bases at J; junction bases unmatched: 15. The CDR3 coding sequence is TGTGCCAGCAGGGCTACAGGGGTGTCGATGTCGCTGTTTTTT. Encoded protein: CASRATGVSMSLFF.

The chain uses TRBV2 and TRBJ2-3; 9 positions match TRBD2. CDR1 and CDR2 from the germline V gene are SNHLY and FYNNEI. V lost 3 bases to trimming and J lost 1 base; unmatched junction nucleotides: 5. This CDR3 spans 16 amino acids. The CDR3 here is CASSEVSGGGTDTQYF. CDR3 coding DNA: TGTGCCAGCAGTGAGGTTAGCGGGGGTGGCACAGATACGCAGTATTTT.